The source of this T cell receptor beta chain is a study of shared clonotypes between healthy human individuals. Points from the study as a whole: All-four-donor shared clonotypes had higher generation probabilities than non-shared clonotypes did.

CD45RO-negative, CCR7-positively selected cells formed the naive CD8 fraction, excluding terminally differentiated effector memory CD45RA+ cells. The V segment lost 2 bases and the J segment 1 base; nucleotides outside the gene matches: 4. The germline gives CDR1 MDHEN, CDR2 SYDVKM. The CDR3 has 15 residues. Comment on this clone: The antigen is unknown.

This table comes from immunoSEQ multiplex PCR, and its TCRdb copy is limited to in-frame clones, with some not included. The sample has roughly 2.1 million clones, more than 85% seen once. Source material: naive CD8+ T cells from PBMCs. J is TRBJ2-5 and V is TRBV28; 7 nucleotides align to TRBD2. This clonotype was obtained from a man aged 18 to 29 in good health. Some clones in this sample may be carry-over from other donors' samples. The CDR3 sequence: CASSLPRLAQETQYF. CDR3 DNA: TGTGCCAGCAGTTTACCCCGACTAGCCCAAGAGACCCAGTACTTC. The full variable domain, rest sourced from reference TRBV28 and TRBJ2-5, is DVKVTQSSRYLVKRTGEKVFLECVQDMDHENMFWYRQDPGLGLRLIYFSYDVKMKEKGDIPEGYSVSREKKERFSLILESASTNQTSMYLCASSLPRLAQETQYFGPGTRLLVL.